The 17 T cell receptor beta chains in this list originate from one sample, sequenced in a study of blood T cells in healthy people across ages. Sample-barcoded 5' priming and a J-beta primer mix drove a second PCR of about 6 to 12 cycles. Each CDR3 protein is one row after TCRdb ran MiXCR on the 5' RACE reads. This sample has roughly 680,000 distinct CDR3 sequences, with 52% found just once. Material: blood. Every receptor here comes from a woman of 80 years or more in good health.

Only a few counts were recorded for this clonotype. The chain joins TRBV29-1 to TRBJ1-6, with D possibly being TRBD1 (6 bases). The CDR3 is 14 amino acids. CDR1 and CDR2 (germline): SQVTM, ANQGSEA. Deletions cut 4 bases from V and 5 bases from J, with 12 bases between. The CDR3 here is CSVGVDSNNSPLHF. CDR3 coding DNA: TGCAGCGTTGGGGTGGACAGCAATAATTCACCCCTCCACTTT.

As to this clonotype: One base away lies a much larger clone, so this may be a sequencing read error. The chain couples TRBV27 to TRBJ2-1; D may be TRBD2 (5 bases). The end of the DNA aligns better with TRBJ2-7, so the J call may be wrong. CDR3 length equals 15 residues. CDR1 and CDR2 (germline): MNHEY, SMNVEV (reference sequence). CDR3 sequence (DNA): TGTGCCAGCAGTCCAGCGGACCCGTCCTACAATGAGCAGTACTTC. This sequence encodes CASSPADPSYNEQYF.

This chain joins TRBV12-3 or TRBV12-4 and TRBJ2-2, with D possibly called TRBD1 or TRBD2 (6 bases each). Deletions cut 4 bases from V and 3 bases from J, with 15 bases between. The CDR3 is 16 amino acids. The CDR3 sequence is CASSSGKGGDTGELFF. Here the CDR3 DNA reads TGTGCCAGCAGTTCAGGCAAGGGGGGCGACACCGGGGAGCTGTTTTTT.

The J gene is TRBJ2-7, the V gene TRBV20-1; D may be TRBD1 or TRBD2 (5 bases each). The J call is in doubt because the DNA end fits TRBJ2-4 better. The CDR3 has 14 amino acids. The germline CDR1 and CDR2 sequences are DFQATT and SNEGSKA (reference sequence). CDR3 amino acids: CSARDTGRKNIQYF. CDR3 bases: TGCAGTGCTAGAGATACGGGACGGAAAAACATTCAGTACTTC.

V and J are TRBV2 and TRBJ1-5, with 8 bases lining up with TRBD1. Germline V CDR1 and CDR2: SNHLY, FYNNEI. The CDR3 has 15 amino acids. V gave up 6 bases and J gave up 7 bases; unmatched junction bases: 11. In DNA form, the CDR3 reads TGTGCCAGCAGCGCCCCGGACAGGGTATACCAGCCCCAGCATTTT. Translation: CASSAPDRVYQPQHF. Combining the CDR3 with reference TRBV2 and TRBJ1-5 gives the whole variable domain EPEVTQTPSHQVTQMGQEVILRCVPISNHLYFYWYRQILGQKVEFLVSFYNNEISEKSEIFDDQFSVERPDGSNFTLKIRSTKLEDSAMYFCASSAPDRVYQPQHFGDGTRLSIL.

With regard to this clonotype: A much more abundant neighbour one base away suggests this may be a read error. The rearrangement joins TRBV7-2 to TRBJ2-3; D gene ambiguous. The germline gives CDR1 SGHTA, CDR2 FQGNSA. This CDR3 spans 15 amino acids. V shed 5 bases and J shed 8 bases, with 20 bases lying between them. CDR3 DNA: TGTGCCAGCAGCCCCAGAGGTGATGAGGCTGGTACGCAGTATTTT. This gives the protein CASSPRGDEAGTQYF.

The rearrangement uses TRBV3-1 and TRBJ1-1; 8 bases are shared with TRBD1. Germline trimming cut 2 bases from V and 4 bases from J; bases unmatched to any gene: 6. CDR1 is LGHDT, CDR2 YNNKEL, per germline (reference sequence). The CDR3 consists of 15 residues. The DNA for the CDR3 is TGTGCCAGCAGCCAAAGGACAGGGTCGGTCACTGAAGCTTTCTTT. This translates into CASSQRTGSVTEAFF.

The chain combines TRBV25-1 with TRBJ2-1, with D perhaps assigned TRBD1 or TRBD2 (7 bases each). V lost 2 bases and J lost 7, with 18 bases in between. The germline gives CDR1 MGHDK, CDR2 SYGVNS. There are 16 residues in the CDR3. The CDR3 sequence: CASSEVGRGTKNEQFF. The CDR3 nucleotides read TGTGCCAGCAGTGAAGTCGGCAGGGGGACTAAAAATGAGCAGTTCTTC. The variable domain in full, completed from reference TRBV25-1 and TRBJ2-1, reads EADIYQTPRYLVIGTGKKITLECSQTMGHDKMYWYQQDPGMELHLIHYSYGVNSTEKGDLSSESTVSRIRTEHFPLTLESARPSHTSQYLCASSEVGRGTKNEQFFGPGTRLTVL.

The chain's CDR3 is CSVPVLAGAYYEQYF. CDR3 sequence (DNA): TGCAGCGTTCCCGTTCTAGCGGGAGCCTACTACGAGCAGTACTTC. J is TRBJ2-5 and V is TRBV29-1; 10 bases match TRBD2. Gene TRBJ2-7 matches the end of the DNA better, so the J call may be wrong. This CDR3 spans 15 amino acids. Germline V lookup: CDR1 SQVTM, CDR2 ANQGSEA.

In its sample, this clonotype was seen a few times. The V gene is TRBV3-1, the J gene TRBJ2-2; D ambiguous. The germline V gene has CDR1 LGHDT and CDR2 YNNKEL (reference sequence). The CDR3 contains 17 residues. Trimming left V 1 base short and J 3 bases short, with 15 bases between. The CDR3 protein is CASSQAGGPVHTGELFF. For the CDR3, the DNA is TGTGCCAGCAGCCAAGCCGGCGGTCCGGTTCACACCGGGGAGCTGTTTTTT.

The chain employs TRBV2 and TRBJ2-1, with 10 bases fitting TRBD2. The CDR3 contains 15 residues. With V trimmed by 4 bases and J by 5 bases, 5 bases remained unmatched. Looked up from germline, CDR1 is SNHLY and CDR2 is FYNNEI. In DNA form, the CDR3 reads TGTGCCAGCAGTGTGGAAGCGGGAGGGAACAATGAGCAGTTCTTC. The encoded protein is CASSVEAGGNNEQFF.

This clonotype was seen a handful of times. CDR3 region: CASSLEGWDEQYF. The CDR3 DNA sequence: TGTGCCAGCAGCTTGGAAGGATGGGACGAGCAGTACTTC. The chain carries TRBV5-5 and TRBJ2-7; D gene uncertain. Trimming removed 0 bases at V and 5 bases at J, with 9 bases between. This CDR3 contains 13 residues. Germline V CDR1 and CDR2: SGHKS, YYEKEE (reference sequence).

This clonotype occurred many times. The rearrangement joins TRBV20-1 to TRBJ2-5, with TRBD2 matching 14 bases. The CDR3 is made up of 15 amino acids. The V gene's germline CDR1 is DFQATT and CDR2 SNEGSKA (reference sequence). The trim removed 5 bases at V and 5 bases at J, leaving 7 bases unmatched. DNA for the CDR3: TGCAGTGCTGGAGGGACTAGCGGGAGCTGGGAGACCCAGTACTTC. As protein: CSAGGTSGSWETQYF.

The rearrangement links TRBV7-9 to TRBJ2-1, with 10 nucleotides matching TRBD1. V dropped 4 bases and J dropped 2; count of bases not matched to a gene: 5. The CDR3 spans 16 residues. The V gene's germline CDR1 is SEHNR and CDR2 FQNEAQ (reference sequence). This chain's CDR3 is CASSSRTGGTYNEQFF. In DNA form, the CDR3 reads TGTGCCAGCAGCTCCAGGACAGGGGGGACCTACAATGAGCAGTTCTTC.

This clonotype has a count of ten or more. The V gene is TRBV20-1, the J gene TRBJ2-1; D is unresolved. Trimming took 0 bases from V and 6 from J, leaving 6 bases between them. There are 12 residues in the CDR3. Germline V gives CDR1 DFQATT, CDR2 SNEGSKA (reference sequence). CDR3 coding DNA: TGCAGTGCTAGAGAGGGTAGCAATGAGCAGTTCTTC. Its protein is CSAREGSNEQFF.

Comment on this clonotype: A junction end diverges from the germline sequence, so it may reflect a read error. The chain couples TRBV27 to TRBJ1-5; tentative D call: TRBD1 (5 bases). The CDR3 runs to 13 residues. Germline CDR1 reads MNHEY; CDR2 reads SMNVEV (reference sequence). DNA of the CDR3: TGTGCCAGCGGCAGGGATAGCAATCAGCCCCGGCATTTT. Encoded protein: CASGRDSNQPRHF.

Comment on this clonotype: At one boundary the junction diverges from the germline segment, which might be a read error. This rearrangement joins TRBV5-6 to TRBJ2-7, with 8 bases that match TRBD2. The J call may be in error: the DNA end matches TRBJ2-5 better. Germline CDR1 and CDR2: SGHDT and YYEEEE. The CDR3 contains 17 residues. The chain's CDR3 is CACSVWETSGSSETQYF. As DNA, the CDR3 is TGTGCCTGCAGCGTATGGGAGACCAGCGGGAGTAGCGAGACCCAGTACTTC.